These 22 T cell receptor beta chains were all obtained from the same sample, sequenced in a study of blood T cell repertoires in COVID-19 (dated by TCRdb to about 2020). Library preparation was by the immunoSEQ multiplex PCR assay. TCRdb holds this immuneACCESS table with in-frame rearrangements only. Some clones are missing; in checked studies, unresolved V genes explain under half, and the rest has no known cause. The sample has 350,000 to 400,000 clones on record, roughly 91% of them singletons. The top ten clones comprise about 1.7% of the sample. The sample was PBMCs or T cells enriched from blood (not recorded which). The origin of the receptors is a woman aged 25 to 39 who had recovered from COVID-19.

The CDR3 spells CASTTYAQGFGYGYTF. The CDR3 nucleotides read TGTGCCAGTACCACTTACGCACAGGGATTCGGCTATGGCTACACCTTC. This chain links TRBV19 with TRBJ1-2; D may be TRBD1 (6 bases). V lost 7 bases and J lost 4, with 22 bases in between. The CDR3 is 16 amino acids. Germline V lookup: CDR1 LNHDA, CDR2 SQIVND (reference sequence). Together with reference TRBV19 and TRBJ1-2, the CDR3 gives the full variable domain: DGGITQSPKYLFRKEGQNVTLSCEQNLNHDAMYWYRQDPGQGLRLIYYSQIVNDFQKGDIAEGYSVSREKKESFPLTVTSAQKNPTAFYLCASTTYAQGFGYGYTFGSGTRLTVV.

The CDR3 bases are TGTGCCAGCAGCCCCCGTGGGCACACCATATATTTT. This encodes CASSPRGHTIYF. The V and J genes are TRBV7-8 and TRBJ1-3; D not certain. The germline gives CDR1 SGHVS, CDR2 FQNEAQ. This CDR3 has 12 residues. V was trimmed by 5 bases and J by 8 bases, leaving 10 bases between them.

The V call is TRBV12-3 or TRBV12-4, the J call TRBJ2-3, with D uncertain. This CDR3 is built from 13 residues. The V end was cut by 3 bases, the J end by 2 bases, with 6 bases between. CDR3 sequence (DNA): TGTGCCAGCAGTTTTGGCCCCACAGATACGCAGTATTTT. It translates to CASSFGPTDTQYF.

This chain links TRBV10-3 with TRBJ1-1; 7 bases are a match to TRBD1. The CDR3 runs 12 residues. V gave up 10 bases and J gave up 3 bases; unmatched junction bases: 5. Germline V gene sequence: CDR1 ENHRY, CDR2 SYGVKD. The CDR3 DNA reads TGTGCCACCCAGGGACAGCACACTGAAGCTTTCTTT. Translated: CATQGQHTEAFF.

V gene TRBV9 combines with J gene TRBJ2-2; D might be TRBD2 (6 bases). Germline CDR1 and CDR2: SGDLS and YYNGEE. V was pared by 4 bases and J by 1 base, with 14 bases between. The CDR3 length is 16 residues. The CDR3 spells CASSPRVAVNTGELFF. The CDR3, as DNA: TGTGCCAGCAGCCCCAGGGTAGCGGTGAACACCGGGGAGCTGTTTTTT. The full variable domain, its missing parts supplied by reference TRBV9 and TRBJ2-2, is DSGVTQTPKHLITATGQRVTLRCSPRSGDLSVYWYQQSLDQGLQFLIQYYNGEERAKGNILERFSAQQFPDLHSELNLSSLELGDSALYFCASSPRVAVNTGELFFGEGSRLTVL.

V usage is TRBV4-3 and J usage is TRBJ2-7; 8 nucleotides match TRBD1. CDR1 LGHNA and CDR2 YSLEER come from the germline V gene. V was clipped by 0 bases and J by 2 bases; unmatched bases: 3. The CDR3 runs to 15 residues. In DNA form, the CDR3 reads TGCGCCAGCAGCCAAGACAGACAGGGGACCTACGAGCAGTACTTC. It yields the protein CASSQDRQGTYEQYF.

This clone was detected once. The chain is built from TRBV19 and TRBJ1-4; 10 bases match TRBD1. This CDR3 has 14 residues. Germline V lookup: CDR1 LNHDA, CDR2 SQIVND (reference sequence). V was pared by 3 bases and J by 7 bases, with 2 bases of the junction left unmatched. CDR3 sequence (DNA): TGTGCCAGTAGTATGACAGGGGGCGGTGAAAAACTGTTTTTT. Encoded protein: CASSMTGGGEKLFF.

This chain joins TRBV11-2 and TRBJ2-5; 11 bases agree with TRBD2. Germline trimming cut 2 bases from V and 3 bases from J; bases unmatched to any gene: 5. The CDR3 is 16 amino acids. Looked up from germline, CDR1 is SGHAT and CDR2 is FQNNGV. The DNA of the CDR3 is TGTGCCAGCAGCTTATTAGCGACTAGCGGGAAAGAGACCCAGTACTTC. Residues: CASSLLATSGKETQYF.

This clone was counted once. The V call is TRBV15, the J call TRBJ2-1; the match to TRBD2 covers 8 bases. Trimming at V came to 4 bases and at J to 4 bases, leaving 3 bases not matched to a gene. CDR3 size: 14 residues. Germline assignment: CDR1 LNHNV and CDR2 YYDKDF (reference sequence). Here the CDR3 reads CATSTAGVYNEQFF. The CDR3 bases are TGTGCCACCAGCACAGCGGGAGTATACAATGAGCAGTTCTTC. The whole variable domain, remainder taken from reference TRBV15 and TRBJ2-1, is DAMVIQNPRYQVTQFGKPVTLSCSQTLNHNVMYWYQQKSSQAPKLLFHYYDKDFNNEADTPDNFQSRRPNTSFCFLDIRSPGLGDTAMYLCATSTAGVYNEQFFGPGTRLTVL.

The rearrangement uses TRBV19 and TRBJ2-1; no clear D. CDR1 is LNHDA, CDR2 SQIVND, per germline (reference sequence). V lost 3 bases to trimming and J lost 3 bases, with 12 bases between them. The CDR3 is 15 residues long. In DNA form, the CDR3 reads TGTGCCAGTAGTATCGACTGGAGATTCTACAATGAGCAGTTCTTC. Residues: CASSIDWRFYNEQFF.

The rearrangement uses TRBV15 and TRBJ1-5; tentatively, D is TRBD1 (5 bases). Germline V gene data show CDR1 as LNHNV and CDR2 as YYDKDF (reference sequence). V gave up 3 bases and J gave up 5 bases, with 8 bases separating them. The CDR3 contains 13 residues. The CDR3 spells CATSRGGYQPQHF. The CDR3 nucleotides are TGTGCCACCAGCAGGGGGGGTTATCAGCCCCAGCATTTT.

This chain links TRBV24-1 with TRBJ2-3; no clear D gene. Germline V gives CDR1 KGHDR, CDR2 SFDVKD. The CDR3 covers 13 residues. The V end lost 3 bases, the J end lost 2 bases, and 5 bases lay between the germline ends. CDR3 loop: CATSDLPTDTQYF. CDR3 DNA: TGTGCCACCAGTGATCTACCCACAGATACGCAGTATTTT.

This rearrangement joins TRBV19 to TRBJ1-5; 9 nucleotides align to TRBD1. The germline CDR1 and CDR2 sequences are LNHDA and SQIVND (reference sequence). The V segment lost 3 bases and the J segment 7 bases; nucleotides outside the gene matches: 7. This CDR3 is 15 amino acids long. In nucleotides, the CDR3 is TGTGCCAGTAGTATTACGGGACAGGGACGGCAGCCCCAGCATTTT. Amino acids: CASSITGQGRQPQHF. Filled out from reference TRBV19 and TRBJ1-5, the complete variable domain reads DGGITQSPKYLFRKEGQNVTLSCEQNLNHDAMYWYRQDPGQGLRLIYYSQIVNDFQKGDIAEGYSVSREKKESFPLTVTSAQKNPTAFYLCASSITGQGRQPQHFGDGTRLSIL.

The rearrangement joins TRBV15 to TRBJ2-2, with TRBD1 as a possible D gene (5 bases). Germline-derived CDR1 and CDR2 are LNHNV and YYDKDF (reference sequence). Deletions cut 0 bases from V and 0 bases from J, with 20 bases between. CDR3 length: 20 residues. CDR3 loop: CATSRDSPAGIRPNTGELFF. Written as DNA, the CDR3 is TGTGCCACCAGCAGAGATTCCCCAGCAGGGATTCGGCCGAACACCGGGGAGCTGTTTTTT.

The chain has TRBV6-2 or TRBV6-3 and TRBJ2-2, with 9 bases matching TRBD1. This CDR3 comprises 16 residues. From germline, CDR1 is MNHEY and CDR2 SVGEGT. V was pared by 1 base and J by 4 bases, with 4 bases of the junction left unmatched. CDR3 coding DNA: TGTGCCAGCAGTTACTTCGGACAGGGGATCACCGGGGAGCTGTTTTTT. The encoded protein is CASSYFGQGITGELFF.

This chain uses TRBV19 with TRBJ2-2, with D unclear. Germline V lookup: CDR1 LNHDA, CDR2 SQIVND (reference sequence). Trimming cost V 7 bases and J 1 base, with 7 bases left between them. CDR3 length: 13 amino acids. The CDR3 bases are TGTGCCAGTACCCCCGTGAACACCGGGGAGCTGTTTTTT. Translating it yields CASTPVNTGELFF.

This clone was picked up one time. This sequence joins TRBV27 and TRBJ1-2, with 7 positions matching TRBD1. Unmatched junction bases numbered 11, after V lost 5 bases and J lost 8 bases. The germline CDR1 and CDR2 sequences are MNHEY and SMNVEV (reference sequence). The CDR3 is made up of 14 amino acids. Written as DNA, the CDR3 is TGTGCCAGCAGTGACTACAGGGGTTCTGTCGGCTACACCTTC. Translating it yields CASSDYRGSVGYTF.

The CDR3, as DNA: TGTGCCAGCAGTCTCACTTCCCCCGATGAAAAACTGTTTTTT. It encodes CASSLTSPDEKLFF. The chain uses TRBV3-1 (or the pseudogene TRBV3-2) and TRBJ1-4; D is unresolved. Trimming cost V 6 bases and J 6 bases, with 14 bases left between them. This CDR3 is built from 14 residues. Germline V gene data show CDR1 as LGHDT and CDR2 as YNNKEL (reference sequence).

This clone appeared a few times. The J gene is TRBJ2-7, the V gene TRBV10-1; 8 positions agree with TRBD1. The CDR3 is 17 residues long. With V trimmed by 2 bases and J by 1 base, 10 bases remained unmatched. The germline gives CDR1 WNHNN, CDR2 SYGVQD (reference sequence). CDR3 DNA: TGCGCCAGCAGTGAGGGAGCAGGGGGCGCTTTATCCTACGAGCAGTACTTC. Translation: CASSEGAGGALSYEQYF.

The CDR3 is CASRGGAGTNEKLFF. For the CDR3, the DNA is TGTGCCAGCAGAGGGGGAGCCGGAACTAATGAAAAACTGTTTTTT. The J gene is TRBJ1-4, the V gene TRBV6-5, with a tentative D call TRBD1 (6 bases). V lost 6 bases, J lost 1 base, and 12 bases lay in between. The CDR3 runs 15 residues. Germline values: CDR1 MNHEY, CDR2 SVGAGI.

This chain joins TRBV6-5 and TRBJ1-1, with a weak D call TRBD1 (6 bases). Germline V gives CDR1 MNHEY, CDR2 SVGAGI. The CDR3 has 16 amino acids. Trimming removed 2 bases at V and 0 bases at J, with 13 bases between. The DNA for the CDR3 is TGTGCCAGCAGTTACGGGGGTCAGGGGTTGAACACTGAAGCTTTCTTT. It is translated as CASSYGGQGLNTEAFF.

This clone was detected a few times. The V gene is TRBV7-8, the J gene TRBJ1-1; D might be TRBD1 (5 bases). Germline CDR1 and CDR2: SGHVS and FQNEAQ. This CDR3 spans 12 amino acids. The germline V and J ends were trimmed by 2 bases and 10 bases, with 11 bases remaining between them. CDR3 sequence (DNA): TGTGCCAGCAGCTTATCAGGGAGGTTAGCTTTCTTT. It encodes CASSLSGRLAFF.